Following are 20 T cell receptor beta chains from one sample sequenced in a study of molecular identifiers for immune sequencing clone quantification. One entry per CDR3 protein results from TCRdb running MiXCR on the PCR reads. The sample contains more than 450,000 distinct CDR3 sequences, 20% to 25% of which appear only once. Sample: naive CD8+ T cells from blood, with Jurkat cell RNA spiked in. Described subset: FACS-sorted CD8+CD4-CCR7+CD45RA+ naive T cells. The receptors were sampled from a human donor in good health. Some libraries in this study had Jurkat cell RNA spiked in.

The chain employs TRBV19 and TRBJ2-2; D gene uncertain. CDR1 is LNHDA, CDR2 SQIVND, per germline (reference sequence). The V end was cut by 4 bases, the J end by 6 bases, with 6 bases between. The CDR3 has 12 amino acids. The CDR3 protein is CASSTAPGELFF. DNA of the CDR3: TGTGCCAGTAGTACGGCCCCCGGGGAGCTGTTTTTT. The full variable domain, its missing parts supplied by reference TRBV19 and TRBJ2-2, is DGGITQSPKYLFRKEGQNVTLSCEQNLNHDAMYWYRQDPGQGLRLIYYSQIVNDFQKGDIAEGYSVSREKKESFPLTVTSAQKNPTAFYLCASSTAPGELFFGEGSRLTVL.

J is TRBJ2-1 and V is TRBV12-5; possible D gene TRBD2, 5 bases. CDR1 and CDR2 from the germline V gene are LGHNT and FRNRAP. This CDR3 contains 16 residues. Trimming cost V 0 bases and J 6 bases, with 15 bases left between them. The CDR3 DNA sequence: TGTGCTAGTGGTTTGGTACGGGCTCGACTACCCAATGAGCAGTTCTTC. Translating gives CASGLVRARLPNEQFF.

V gene TRBV28 combines with J gene TRBJ2-1, with 7 bases that match TRBD1. V lost 6 bases, J lost 5 bases, and 7 bases stayed unmatched. Germline assignment: CDR1 MDHEN and CDR2 SYDVKM. The CDR3 covers 14 residues. CDR3 in DNA: TGTGCCAGCAGCCATAGGGGGCGGGACAATGAGCAGTTCTTC. This translates into CASSHRGRDNEQFF.

V usage is TRBV9 and J usage is TRBJ2-3; D is unclear. The germline CDR1 and CDR2 sequences are SGDLS and YYNGEE. CDR3 length: 14 residues. V gave up 4 bases and J gave up 4 bases, with 13 bases separating them. CDR3 in amino acids: CASSLRLDPDTQYF. The DNA for the CDR3 is TGTGCCAGCAGCCTTCGACTGGACCCAGATACGCAGTATTTT.

The chain joins TRBV28 to TRBJ2-1, with TRBD2 matching 10 bases. This CDR3 is built from 16 residues. V trimming: 6 bases; J trimming: 5 bases; junction bases outside the gene matches: 10. Germline values: CDR1 MDHEN, CDR2 SYDVKM. The DNA for the CDR3 is TGTGCCAGCAGCCCCCAGCGGGAGGGGCCCCACAATGAGCAGTTCTTC. Residues: CASSPQREGPHNEQFF.

The table lists this clonotype with many counts. The J gene is TRBJ2-3, the V gene TRBV19, with D possibly TRBD2 on 5 matching bases. From germline, CDR1 is LNHDA and CDR2 SQIVND (reference sequence). The CDR3 is made up of 14 amino acids. The V and J ends lost 6 bases and 4 bases respectively, with 14 bases between them. The CDR3 loop reads CASSPIPRADTQYF. The CDR3, as DNA: TGTGCCAGTAGCCCAATACCGAGGGCAGATACGCAGTATTTT.

This clonotype was counted only a few times. The chain links TRBV12-3 or TRBV12-4 to TRBJ2-1; possibly TRBD2 for D (6 bases). This CDR3 has 13 amino acids. Deletions cut 3 bases from V and 9 bases from J, with 12 bases between. CDR3 nucleotides: TGTGCCAGCAGTTTGGCCGCAGCGGGTGAGCAGTTCTTC. Protein product: CASSLAAAGEQFF.

The chain recombines TRBV4-1 with TRBJ2-6, with a weak D call TRBD2 (5 bases). Trimming shortened V by 0 bases and J by 2 bases, and 23 bases separated the two germline ends. The CDR3 runs 21 residues. Germline V gene sequence: CDR1 MGHRA, CDR2 YSYEKL. The CDR3 here is CASSQDPLYVGVEPGANVLTF. CDR3 bases: TGCGCCAGCAGCCAAGATCCCCTTTATGTGGGAGTTGAGCCTGGGGCCAACGTCCTGACTTTC.

This clonotype was counted between two and nine times. This chain links TRBV19 with TRBJ1-1; D uncertain. Germline V lookup: CDR1 LNHDA, CDR2 SQIVND (reference sequence). The V end was cut by 1 base, the J end by 3 bases, with 9 bases between. CDR3 length: 14 residues. The CDR3 DNA reads as TGTGCCAGTAGTATAGGTCCGGGGTACACTGAAGCTTTCTTT. Its protein product is CASSIGPGYTEAFF.

This clonotype was recorded at least ten times. The V and J genes are TRBV5-6 and TRBJ1-1; no clear D. V lost 0 bases and J lost 1, with 10 bases in between. Per the germline V gene, CDR1 is SGHDT and CDR2 is YYEEEE. The CDR3 runs to 15 residues. The CDR3 DNA is TGTGCCAGCAGCTTGGGACAATCGGGGAACACTGAAGCTTTCTTT. Protein sequence: CASSLGQSGNTEAFF.

In this sample, this clonotype turned up many times. The J gene is TRBJ1-2, the V gene TRBV14; D may be TRBD1 (5 bases). Germline values: CDR1 SGHDN, CDR2 FVKESK. Deletions cut 6 bases from V and 0 bases from J, with 8 bases between. The CDR3 is 13 amino acids. The CDR3 DNA sequence: TGTGCCAGCAGTTTGACAGCTAACTATGGCTACACCTTC. Its translation: CASSLTANYGYTF.

The sample holds many counts of this clonotype. V and J are TRBV6-2 or TRBV6-3 and TRBJ2-3, with D perhaps matching TRBD2 (5 bases). The V gene's germline CDR1 is MNHEY and CDR2 SVGEGT. V lost 5 bases to trimming and J lost 6 bases, with 21 bases between them. This CDR3 is built from 16 residues. CDR3 sequence reads: CASSARGLEARDTQYF. Here the CDR3 DNA reads TGTGCCAGCAGTGCACGGGGTCTAGAGGCTCGGGATACGCAGTATTTT.

This clonotype was seen at least ten times. The chain links TRBV5-1 to TRBJ2-2, with 7 bases matching TRBD1. CDR1 and CDR2 from the germline V gene are SGHRS and YFSETQ. The CDR3 is 16 amino acids. The junction had 8 bases not matched to a gene; V was cut back by 0 bases and J by 6 bases. The CDR3 spells CASSLGWTGNSGELFF. CDR3 DNA sequence: TGCGCCAGCAGCTTGGGTTGGACAGGAAATTCCGGGGAGCTGTTTTTT.

This clonotype was counted at least ten times. The rearrangement links TRBV27 to TRBJ2-3; 8 nucleotides align to TRBD2. The CDR3 consists of 15 residues. CDR1 is MNHEY, CDR2 SMNVEV, per germline (reference sequence). Unmatched junction bases numbered 6, after V lost 5 bases and J lost 2 bases. The CDR3 spells CASSRTSGTTDTQYF. CDR3 nucleotides: TGTGCCAGCAGTCGAACTAGCGGAACCACAGATACGCAGTATTTT.

As for this clonotype: A read error may produce the germline difference seen at one junction end. The chain is built from TRBV4-3 and TRBJ1-4; D is perhaps TRBD1 (5 bases). CDR1 and CDR2 (germline): LGHNA, YSLEER. This CDR3 contains 17 residues. This chain's CDR3 is CASSQVWQLGGNEELFF. The CDR3 nucleotides are TGCGCCAGCAGCCAAGTTTGGCAGCTCGGGGGTAATGAAGAACTGTTTTTT.

V usage is TRBV29-1 and J usage is TRBJ2-1; no definite D call. The CDR3 consists of 12 residues. V gave up 3 bases and J gave up 2 bases, with 5 bases separating them. Germline assignment: CDR1 SQVTM and CDR2 ANQGSEA. Here the CDR3 reads CSVENPYNEQFF. The DNA for the CDR3 is TGCAGCGTTGAGAACCCCTACAATGAGCAGTTCTTC.

Regarding this clonotype: Possible read error: a much larger clone is one base away. The chain has TRBV10-3 and TRBJ1-5; no firm D call. The length of the CDR3 is 15 residues. CDR1 ENHRY and CDR2 SYGVKD come from the germline V gene. In DNA, the CDR3 is TGTGCCACCAGTGAGTCCGGTTCTAGCAATCAGCCCCAGCATTTT. It codes for CATSESGSSNQPQHF.

A remark on this clonotype: A much bigger clone sits one base away, suggesting this may be a read error. The chain employs TRBV4-1 and TRBJ2-7; 10 bases fit TRBD1. CDR1 is MGHRA and CDR2 is YSYEKL in the germline V gene. This CDR3 spans 15 amino acids. Losses at the gene ends were 2 bases for V and 3 bases for J; bases not matched to a gene: 4. The CDR3 region is CASSQIGTGDYEQYF. The DNA of the CDR3 is TGCGCCAGCAGCCAAATAGGGACAGGGGACTACGAGCAGTACTTC.

This clonotype was counted ten times or more. The J gene is TRBJ2-3, the V gene TRBV13, with 9 bases fitting TRBD1. J was trimmed by 0 bases and V by 6 bases; bases with no gene match: 10. Germline V CDR1 and CDR2: PRHDT, FYEKMQ (reference sequence). The length of the CDR3 is 17 residues. The CDR3 bases are TGTGCCAGCAGTTGGACAGGGGCGCCGGCTAGCACAGATACGCAGTATTTT. Translating it yields CASSWTGAPASTDTQYF. Using reference TRBV13 and TRBJ2-3 for the parts outside the CDR3, the full variable domain is AAGVIQSPRHLIKEKRETATLKCYPIPRHDTVYWYQQGPGQDPQFLISFYEKMQSDKGSIPDRFSAQQFSDYHSELNMSSLELGDSALYFCASSWTGAPASTDTQYFGPGTRLTVL.

This clonotype was picked up many times. The chain joins TRBV5-8 to TRBJ2-7; TRBD2 agrees at 7 bases. The CDR3 runs to 15 residues. V dropped 0 bases and J dropped 4; count of bases not matched to a gene: 7. The germline gives CDR1 SGHTS, CDR2 YDEGEE. This CDR3 reads CASSLAAGVGYEQYF. The CDR3 nucleotides are TGTGCCAGCAGCTTGGCCGCGGGAGTGGGTTACGAGCAGTACTTC.